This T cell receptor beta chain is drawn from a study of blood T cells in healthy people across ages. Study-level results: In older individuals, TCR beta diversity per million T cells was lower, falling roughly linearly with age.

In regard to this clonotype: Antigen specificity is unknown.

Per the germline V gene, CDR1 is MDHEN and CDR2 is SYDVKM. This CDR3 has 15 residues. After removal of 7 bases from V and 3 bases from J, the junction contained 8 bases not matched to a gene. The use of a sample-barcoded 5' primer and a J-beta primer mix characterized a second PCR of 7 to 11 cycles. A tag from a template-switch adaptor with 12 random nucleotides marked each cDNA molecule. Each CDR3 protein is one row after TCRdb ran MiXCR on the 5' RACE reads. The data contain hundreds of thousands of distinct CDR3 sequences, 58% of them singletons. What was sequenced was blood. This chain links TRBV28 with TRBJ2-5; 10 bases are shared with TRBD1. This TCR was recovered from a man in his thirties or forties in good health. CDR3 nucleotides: TGTGCCAGCATGCGCGACAGGGGGCGGAAAGAGACCCAGTACTTC. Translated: CASMRDRGRKETQYF.